This T cell receptor (beta chain) was sequenced for a study of neurological immune-mediated disorders. Broader study findings: Phylogenetic grouping assigned the repertoires of 18 of 34 multiple sclerosis patients to a single cluster of related CDR3 sequences. This cluster may be a repertoire-level signature.

This clonotype was counted many times. Its antigen is still unknown. PBMCs stored at -80 C, numbering 2 million, were the origin of the unsorted libraries. Germline V CDR1 and CDR2: SNHLY, FYNNEI. The V and J ends lost 2 bases and 7 bases respectively, with 9 bases between them. This CDR3 has 14 amino acids. cDNA was made by 5'RACE with 10-nucleotide random UMIs. The yield of each sequencing run was over 200 million TCR-beta sequences from 15-18 subjects. MiXCR, applied by TCRdb to the 5' RACE reads, yields one record per CDR3 protein. Of about 58,000 distinct CDR3 sequences in the sample, 2% to 3% were seen once.

This receptor was identified in a man aged 50 or older with multiple sclerosis. The sequencing input was PBMCs. The chain combines TRBV2 with TRBJ1-6; perhaps TRBD1 as D (5 bases). The CDR3 sequence: CASSEPGWNSPLHF. CDR3 nucleotides: TGTGCCAGCAGTGAACCAGGGTGGAATTCACCCCTCCACTTT.